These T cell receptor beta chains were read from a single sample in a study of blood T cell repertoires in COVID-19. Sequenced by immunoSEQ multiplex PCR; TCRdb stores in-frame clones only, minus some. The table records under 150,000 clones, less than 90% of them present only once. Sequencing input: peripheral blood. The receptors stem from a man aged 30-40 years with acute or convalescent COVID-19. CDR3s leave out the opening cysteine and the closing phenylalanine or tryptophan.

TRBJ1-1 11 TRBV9 ASKGSGATEAF
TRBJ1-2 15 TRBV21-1 ASSPNFSGPGEYGYT
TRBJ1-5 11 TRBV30 AWSENRGQPQH
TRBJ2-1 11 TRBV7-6 ASSSQIGGEQF
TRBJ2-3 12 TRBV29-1 SVGGSLGTDTQY
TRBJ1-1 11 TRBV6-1 ASREAPDTEAF
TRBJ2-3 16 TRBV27 ASSLLAGALLRTDTQY
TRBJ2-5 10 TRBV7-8 ASSLNKETQY
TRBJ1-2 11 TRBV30 AWSKRQGNGYT
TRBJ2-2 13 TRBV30 AWRKAGGGTGELF
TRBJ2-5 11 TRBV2 ARGTSAEETQY
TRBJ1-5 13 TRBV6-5 ASSYGGQGGQPQH
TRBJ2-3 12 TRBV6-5 ASSQQRPTDTQY
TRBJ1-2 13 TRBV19 ASSYSGTGNYGYT